This T cell receptor beta chain originates from a study of blood T cell repertoires in COVID-19 (dated by TCRdb to the early 2020s). A note on the overall study: Samples covering the acute and convalescent phases of COVID-19 were provided by collaborators in the United States, Italy and Spain. The repertoires were released in a freely available public database intended as a resource for research on the immune response to SARS-CoV-2. A de-identified subject ID, COVID-19 status, age in years and sex were almost always included in the sample metadata. Subjects who had been exposed to COVID-19, were actively infected with it, or had recovered from it provided the deeply sampled blood TCRbeta repertoires that made up the dataset. The material from the prospective study consisted of cDNA or gDNA derived from T cells, B-cell-depleted T cells, or PBMCs. Samples were obtained from the ongoing ImmuneRACE study (first 160 participants) and from 1,000 to 1,500 subjects provided by 6 global collaborators. Where available, HLA class I and class II types were obtained from metadata supplied by the sample provider rather than from assay-based typing. The investigation overall reported the following: Clinical and demographic metadata were provided uncurated, with the amount varying by source and participant.

Whole blood was collected in K2EDTA tubes by collaborating institutions according to the institutions' own protocols. For TCRbeta analysis, collaborators shipped samples in one of three forms: frozen whole blood, isolated PBMCs, or DNA extracted from either of those sample types. TCRbeta CDR3 regions were amplified from genomic DNA by means of the immunoSEQ Assay, a bias-controlled multiplex PCR. Under the source paper's analysis protocol: The number of nucleated cells in each sample was estimated from the amplification of reference gene primers within the assay. Sequence reads were collapsed and filtered to measure the absolute abundance of every unique TCRbeta CDR3 rearrangement. For each sample, productive Simpson clonality was calculated by taking the square root of Simpson's diversity index across productive rearrangements. TCRdb stores this immuneACCESS table with in-frame sequences only. Part of the clones is absent; in the studies checked, under half of the shortfall reflects unresolved V genes, and no reason is known for the rest. From that table come the V and J calls and clone size; the DNA was used to work out D and trimming. Within this sample are fewer than 90,000 clones, with roughly 86% of them counted one time only. The ten largest clones capture about 5% of the sample.

A word on this clone: Its antigen is unknown. Base quality data are lacking; no much larger clone is found one base away.

This TCR was recovered from a man aged 45 to 65 with active or convalescent COVID-19. The sample taken for sequencing was peripheral blood.

The CDR3 is CASSPVTGYEQYF. The DNA sequence is TGTGCCAGCAGCCCGGTCACGGGGTACGAGCAGTACTTC. The chain is made from TRBV6-6 and TRBJ2-7; a tentative D call is TRBD2 (5 bases match). Cut back by 6 bases and 4 bases, the V and J ends lie 13 bases apart. The CDR3 runs 13 residues from the cysteine to the phenylalanine. Just the 39-base CDR3 DNA is kept, in frame starting at base 1. According to the germline V gene (reference sequence), CDR1 reads MNHNY and CDR2 reads SVGAGI.